This TCR beta chain originates from a study of control samples from healthy donors and cancer patients. Using immunoSEQ multiplex PCR, the repertoire was profiled, and TCRdb retains in-frame clones only, with some absent. Seen here are fewer than 500,000 clones, more than 80% observed once, and the top ten hold 6% to 7%. Germline V gene sequence: CDR1 MDHEN, CDR2 SYDVKM. Germline trimming cut 7 bases from V and 8 bases from J; bases unmatched to any gene: 10. There are 14 residues in the CDR3. Sequencing was performed on PBMCs. The V and J genes are TRBV28 and TRBJ1-2, with TRBD1 identical over 10 bases. The receptor was isolated from a man aged 35 to 55 with head and neck cancer. The CDR3 bases are TGTGCCAGCAAAAGGTCGGGACAGGGGAACGGCTACACCTTC. Residues: CASKRSGQGNGYTF.